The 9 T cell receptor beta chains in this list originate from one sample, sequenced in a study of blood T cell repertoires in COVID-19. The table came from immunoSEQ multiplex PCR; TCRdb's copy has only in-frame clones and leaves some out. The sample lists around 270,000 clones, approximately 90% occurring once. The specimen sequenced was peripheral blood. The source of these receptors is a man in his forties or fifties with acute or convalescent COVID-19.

The CDR3 nucleotides are TGTGCCTCTCCGGTAGCGGGGGGGCCCGAGCAGTACTTC. It translates to CASPVAGGPEQYF. The V and J genes are TRBV10-3 and TRBJ2-7; 11 bases fit TRBD2. Germline V lookup: CDR1 ENHRY, CDR2 SYGVKD. This CDR3 has 13 amino acids. The V gene end was trimmed by 11 bases and the J gene end by 6 bases; junction bases not matched to a gene: 9.

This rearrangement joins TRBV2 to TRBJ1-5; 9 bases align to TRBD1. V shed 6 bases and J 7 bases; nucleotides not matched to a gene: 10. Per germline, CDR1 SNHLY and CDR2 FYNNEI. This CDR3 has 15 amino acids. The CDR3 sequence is CASRGDREVGQPQHF. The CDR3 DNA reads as TGTGCCAGCAGGGGGGACAGGGAGGTCGGACAGCCCCAGCATTTT.

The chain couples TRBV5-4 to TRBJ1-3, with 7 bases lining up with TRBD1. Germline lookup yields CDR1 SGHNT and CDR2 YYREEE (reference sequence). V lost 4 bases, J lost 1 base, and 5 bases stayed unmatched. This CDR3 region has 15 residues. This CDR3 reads CASSRTGISGNTIYF. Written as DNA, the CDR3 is TGTGCCAGCAGCCGGACAGGTATTTCTGGAAACACCATATATTTT.

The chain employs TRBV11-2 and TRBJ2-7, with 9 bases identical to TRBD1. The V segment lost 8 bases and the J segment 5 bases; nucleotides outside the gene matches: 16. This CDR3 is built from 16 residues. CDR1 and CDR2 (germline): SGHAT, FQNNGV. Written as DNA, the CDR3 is TGTGCCAGCCTTCCCGGGGGGACAGGGAGATTCCACGAGCAGTACTTC. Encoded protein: CASLPGGTGRFHEQYF.

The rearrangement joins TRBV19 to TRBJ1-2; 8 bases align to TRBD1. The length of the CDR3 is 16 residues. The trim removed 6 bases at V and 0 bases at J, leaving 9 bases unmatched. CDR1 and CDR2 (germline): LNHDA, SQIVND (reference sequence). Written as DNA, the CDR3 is TGTGCCAGTAGGGGACAGGCGGTTCCTACTAACTATGGCTACACCTTC. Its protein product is CASRGQAVPTNYGYTF.

CDR3 region: CASRFRDRPSNFYGYTF. The CDR3 region has the DNA TGTGCCAGTAGATTCCGGGACAGGCCCTCAAACTTCTATGGCTACACCTTC. J is TRBJ1-2 and V is TRBV19; TRBD1 aligns across 8 bases. With 6 bases clipped from V and 4 bases from J, the junction kept 16 bases outside the gene matches. Germline CDR1 LNHDA, CDR2 SQIVND (reference sequence). This CDR3 spans 17 amino acids.

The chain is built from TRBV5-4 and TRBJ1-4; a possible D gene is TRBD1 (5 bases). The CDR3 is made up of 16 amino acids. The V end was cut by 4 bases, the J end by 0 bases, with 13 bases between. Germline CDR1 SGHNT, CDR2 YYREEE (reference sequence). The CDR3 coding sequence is TGTGCCAGCAGCGGGGGGGGGTTTGCAACTAATGAAAAACTGTTTTTT. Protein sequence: CASSGGGFATNEKLFF.

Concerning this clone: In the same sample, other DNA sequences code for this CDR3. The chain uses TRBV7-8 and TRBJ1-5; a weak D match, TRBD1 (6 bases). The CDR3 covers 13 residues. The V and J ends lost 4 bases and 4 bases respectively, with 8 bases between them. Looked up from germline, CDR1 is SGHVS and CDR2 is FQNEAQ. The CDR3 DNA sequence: TGTGCCAGCAGCTCCGACAGGAATCAGCCCCAGCATTTT. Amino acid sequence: CASSSDRNQPQHF.

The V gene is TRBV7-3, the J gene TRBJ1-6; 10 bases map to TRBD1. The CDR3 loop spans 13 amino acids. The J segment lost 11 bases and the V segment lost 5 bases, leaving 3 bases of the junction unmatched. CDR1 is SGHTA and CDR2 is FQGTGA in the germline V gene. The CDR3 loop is CASSPDRGTPLHF. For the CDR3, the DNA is TGTGCCAGCAGCCCGGACAGGGGGACACCCCTCCACTTT. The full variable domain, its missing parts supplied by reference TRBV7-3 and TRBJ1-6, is GAGVSQTPSNKVTEKGKYVELRCDPISGHTALYWYRQSLGQGPEFLIYFQGTGAADDSGLPNDRFFAVRPEGSVSTLKIQRTERGDSAVYLCASSPDRGTPLHFGNGTRLTVT.